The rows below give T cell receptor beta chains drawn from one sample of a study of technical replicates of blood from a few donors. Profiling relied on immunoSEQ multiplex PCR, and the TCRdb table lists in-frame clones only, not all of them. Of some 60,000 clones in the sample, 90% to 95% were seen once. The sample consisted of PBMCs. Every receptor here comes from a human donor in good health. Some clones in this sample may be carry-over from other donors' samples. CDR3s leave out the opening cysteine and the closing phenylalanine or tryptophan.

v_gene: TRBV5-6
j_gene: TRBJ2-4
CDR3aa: ASSLGGAKNIQY

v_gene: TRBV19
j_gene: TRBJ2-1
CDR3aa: ASSGPRVEQF

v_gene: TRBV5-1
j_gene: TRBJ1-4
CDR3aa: ASSRTGSENEKLF

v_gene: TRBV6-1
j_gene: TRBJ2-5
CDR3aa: ASSEATAGLGETQY

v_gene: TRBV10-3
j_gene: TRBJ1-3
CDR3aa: AINEGVGSGNTIY

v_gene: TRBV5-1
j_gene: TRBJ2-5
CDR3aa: ASRERVQETQY

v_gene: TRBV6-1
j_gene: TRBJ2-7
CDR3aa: ASSPDRGSYEQY

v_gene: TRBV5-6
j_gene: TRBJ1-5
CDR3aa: ASSKTGGGQPQH

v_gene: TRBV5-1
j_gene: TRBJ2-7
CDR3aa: ASSRISYEQY

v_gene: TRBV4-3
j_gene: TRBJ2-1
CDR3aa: ASGGLAGGSEQF